This is a list of T cell receptor beta chains from one sample in a study of identical twins. TCRdb reprocessed the 5' RACE reads via MiXCR and lists one record per CDR3 protein. Among about 190,000 distinct CDR3 sequences, 15% to 20% were seen once, and the ten largest hold 35% to 50%. The same specimen was also included in a second study, on T cells expressing NK-cell markers.

Material for sequencing was CD8+ T cells sorted from blood. All receptors derive from a woman younger than 35 in good health. Each CDR3 is given with its conserved first and last residue. The order of the fields is CDR3 DNA, CDR3 protein, D gene, V gene, clone size, J gene. A D gene is named only where the DNA matches it firmly. Size tells how often a clone was seen (once, few, many) or the class of an expanded clone, and some rows leave it out.

TGCAGCGTTGCGGGGACTAGCGGGAGCTCCTACAATGAGCAGTTCTTC | CSVAGTSGSSYNEQFF | TRBD2 | TRBV29-1 | . | TRBJ2-1
TGCAGTGCTAGAGATACCGGGACTAGCGGGCTTCATCGCTACGAGCAGTACTTC | CSARDTGTSGLHRYEQYF | TRBD2 | TRBV20-1 | . | TRBJ2-7
TGTGCCAGCAGCTTAGGAATGGGAGCCGGGTACGAGCAGTACTTC | CASSLGMGAGYEQYF | . | TRBV7-2 | . | TRBJ2-7
TGTGCCAGCAGCTTAGAACTAGCGGGAGACTACAATGAGCAGTTCTTC | CASSLELAGDYNEQFF | TRBD2 | TRBV11-2 | . | TRBJ2-1
TGTGCCAGCAGCTTAGCAGGGGACAGCGAAAAACTGTTTTTT | CASSLAGDSEKLFF | TRBD1 | TRBV7-9 | . | TRBJ1-4
TGCAGCGTTGATTTTCCGGAGACCCAGTACTTC | CSVDFPETQYF | . | TRBV29-1 | many | TRBJ2-5
TGTGCCAGCAGTGTCGACAGGGCTCACGGGGGCTACACCTTC | CASSVDRAHGGYTF | TRBD1 | TRBV12-3/TRBV12-4 | many | TRBJ1-2
TGTGCCAGCAGCCTGGGGTCAGATGAAGCTTTCTTT | CASSLGSDEAFF | . | TRBV5-6 | . | TRBJ1-1
TGTGCCATCAGTGCCGGGACTAGCGGGCCCGACCGCCAGTTTGATACGCAGTATTTT | CAISAGTSGPDRQFDTQYF | TRBD2 | TRBV10-3 | few | TRBJ2-3
TGTGCCAGCAGTTTAGGGACTATACCAGATACGCAGTATTTT | CASSLGTIPDTQYF | TRBD2 | TRBV27 | . | TRBJ2-3
TGTGCCAGCAGCGGCGGGACAGGGATCGGTCCGCGGTACGGGGAGCTGTTTTTT | CASSGGTGIGPRYGELFF | TRBD1 | TRBV9 | . | TRBJ2-2
TGTGCCAGCAGCCCACCCCCTGGGGGGACTGAAGCTTTCTTT | CASSPPPGGTEAFF | . | TRBV11-2 | . | TRBJ1-1
TGCGCCAGCAGCCAAGATCAAACGAGCTCCTACGAGCAGTACTTC | CASSQDQTSSYEQYF | . | TRBV4-3 | many | TRBJ2-7
TGCGCCAGCAGCCAAGAGAGTCAGGGACCCTACGAGCAGTACTTC | CASSQESQGPYEQYF | . | TRBV4-1 | . | TRBJ2-7
TGTGCCAGCAGTGTCACAGGGTCCTACAATGAGCAGTTCTTC | CASSVTGSYNEQFF | . | TRBV27 | once | TRBJ2-1
TGTGCCAGCAGCGCGGGCGGGACTAGCTCAGATACGCAGTATTTT | CASSAGGTSSDTQYF | TRBD2 | TRBV9 | . | TRBJ2-3
TGCAGCTCGGGGTACAATGAGCAGTTCTTC | CSSGYNEQFF | . | TRBV29-1 | few | TRBJ2-1
TGTGCCAGCAGCTCCGGGACGGAGCATGAGCAGTTCTTC | CASSSGTEHEQFF | . | TRBV7-9 | few | TRBJ2-1
TGTGCCAGCAGCCCTCCAAACTCAGATACGCAGTATTTT | CASSPPNSDTQYF | . | TRBV11-2 | . | TRBJ2-3
TGCAGTGCTAGAGGCGGGGCCTCTGGAAACACCATATATTTT | CSARGGASGNTIYF | . | TRBV20-1 | few | TRBJ1-3
TGTGCCAGCAGCTTGGGGGTCGCGGGGTCGAACACCGGGGAGCTGTTTTTT | CASSLGVAGSNTGELFF | . | TRBV7-8 | . | TRBJ2-2
TGCAGTGCCCCCGGACTAGCGGGGTACAATGAGCAGTTCTTC | CSAPGLAGYNEQFF | TRBD2 | TRBV20-1 | few | TRBJ2-1
TGTGCCAGTCCGCTTGCCACTGAAGCTTTCTTT | CASPLATEAFF | . | TRBV5-5 | . | TRBJ1-1
TGTGCCAGCAGCGGGATTCGCCAATTGGGACAAAGTAACTATGGCTACACCTTC | CASSGIRQLGQSNYGYTF | . | TRBV9 | few | TRBJ1-2
TGTGCCAGCAGTGAAGCGCCCGGGACTAGCGTGTACAATGAGCAGTTCTTC | CASSEAPGTSVYNEQFF | TRBD2 | TRBV2 | . | TRBJ2-1
TGCAGTGCTGCCACAGATACGCAGTATTTT | CSAATDTQYF | . | TRBV20-1 | . | TRBJ2-3
TGTGCCAGCAGTTCCCCAGTTGAAGCTTTCTTT | CASSSPVEAFF | . | TRBV12-3/TRBV12-4 | . | TRBJ1-1
TGTGCCAGCAACAGGGAAGAGACCCAGTACTTC | CASNREETQYF | . | TRBV2 | . | TRBJ2-5
TGTGCTAGTGCGGCGGGGGAGGAAGCTTTCTTT | CASAAGEEAFF | . | TRBV12-5 | few | TRBJ1-1
TGTGCCAGCAGCTCACTTATGCCTGAAGCTTTCTTT | CASSSLMPEAFF | . | TRBV7-9 | . | TRBJ1-1
TGTGCCAGCAGTTGGGACAGGGGTGGCTATGGCTACACCTTC | CASSWDRGGYGYTF | TRBD1 | TRBV12-3/TRBV12-4 | many | TRBJ1-2
TGCGCCAGCAGTGAGTGGATGGGTTTGAACACTGAAGCTTTCTTT | CASSEWMGLNTEAFF | . | TRBV10-2 | . | TRBJ1-1
TGTGCCAGCAGCCAAGATGTTTTGGGACAGGGGGACAATGAGCAGTTCTTC | CASSQDVLGQGDNEQFF | TRBD1 | TRBV3-1 | . | TRBJ2-1
TGTGCCAGCAGTTTTGGGGGGCGCTACGAGCAGTACTTC | CASSFGGRYEQYF | . | TRBV27 | . | TRBJ2-7
TGTGCCAGCAGTCCGGGACTAGCGGGAGGACGGGAGACCCAGTACTTC | CASSPGLAGGRETQYF | TRBD2 | TRBV7-7 | . | TRBJ2-5
TGTGCCAGCAGTTTATCGACAGGCGAGCAGTACTTC | CASSLSTGEQYF | . | TRBV27 | few | TRBJ2-7
TGTGCCAGCAGCCTCAGAGTCTACGAGCAGTACTTC | CASSLRVYEQYF | . | TRBV12-3/TRBV12-4 | . | TRBJ2-7
TGTGCCAGCAGCTCGCCCAATCAGCCCCAGCATTTT | CASSSPNQPQHF | . | TRBV5-6 | . | TRBJ1-5
TGTGCCAGCAGTGAAGCGGCAGGGTCGGGCTTC | CASSEAAGSGF | . | TRBV2 | few | TRBJ1-2
TGTGCCAGCAGTCTGGGGACCCCTGCTTTCTTT | CASSLGTPAFF | . | TRBV12-3/TRBV12-4 | many | TRBJ1-1
TGCAGCGTTGAAATAGGAGGTTTTAATGAGCAGTTCTTC | CSVEIGGFNEQFF | . | TRBV29-1 | few | TRBJ2-1
TGCGCCAGCAGCCAAGATCTAGGGGGGGCCTATGAGCAGTTCTTC | CASSQDLGGAYEQFF | . | TRBV4-1 | many | TRBJ2-1
TGTGCCAGCAGTTTACCCCTAGCCCCCAATGAGCAGTTCTTC | CASSLPLAPNEQFF | . | TRBV12-3/TRBV12-4 | few | TRBJ2-1
TGTGCCAGCAGTTACTCGGGACTCCCTCAGGATACGCAGTATTTT | CASSYSGLPQDTQYF | . | TRBV6-2/TRBV6-3 | few | TRBJ2-3
TGTGCCAGCAGCTCGTACCCCCCACTAGTTAGGGTCGATGAGCAGTTCTTC | CASSSYPPLVRVDEQFF | . | TRBV7-9 | . | TRBJ2-1